Below are 12 T cell receptor beta chains sequenced from a single sample in a study of blood T cell repertoires in COVID-19. The assay was immunoSEQ multiplex PCR, and TCRdb's table has in-frame clones only and misses some. The data hold 110,000 to 150,000 clones, with just over 85% observed a single time. Sequencing was performed on PBMCs or T cells enriched from blood (not recorded which). The receptors here all came from a man in his forties or fifties who had recovered from COVID-19.

J is TRBJ2-2 and V is TRBV27, with TRBD2 as a possible D gene (5 bases). Germline lookup yields CDR1 MNHEY and CDR2 SMNVEV (reference sequence). The CDR3 covers 14 residues. The V and J ends lost 0 bases and 4 bases respectively, with 6 bases between them. DNA of the CDR3: TGTGCCAGCAGTTTATCGAGGGCCACCGGGGAGCTGTTTTTT. Protein sequence: CASSLSRATGELFF.

This chain joins TRBV28 and TRBJ1-4; D possibly corresponds to TRBD1 (6 bases). Between the trimmed V and J ends, which lost 5 bases and 0 bases, there was a span of 13 bases. This CDR3 comprises 16 residues. Germline V CDR1 and CDR2: MDHEN, SYDVKM. The CDR3, as DNA: TGTGCCAGCAGTCAGGAACGACAGGCAACTAATGAAAAACTGTTTTTT. Translating gives CASSQERQATNEKLFF.

J is TRBJ2-1 and V is TRBV9, with 9 bases fitting TRBD2. The CDR3 covers 16 residues. The V segment lost 0 bases and the J segment 9 bases; nucleotides outside the gene matches: 10. Germline V lookup: CDR1 SGDLS, CDR2 YYNGEE. The CDR3 DNA reads TGTGCCAGCAGCGTAGCAGGACTAGCGAGTGGCGGTGAGCAGTTCTTC. Amino acid sequence: CASSVAGLASGGEQFF.

The rearrangement uses TRBV5-1 and TRBJ2-1, with 7 nucleotides matching TRBD2. The V segment lost 3 bases and the J segment 4 bases; nucleotides outside the gene matches: 10. Per germline, CDR1 SGHRS and CDR2 YFSETQ. This CDR3 has 16 amino acids. The CDR3 protein is CASSYESGTLYNEQFF. The CDR3 DNA follows: TGCGCCAGCAGCTACGAGAGCGGGACTTTATACAATGAGCAGTTCTTC.

The chain joins TRBV9 to TRBJ1-6; perhaps TRBD1 as D (5 bases). CDR1 is SGDLS, CDR2 YYNGEE, per germline. Trimming cost V 0 bases and J 8 bases, with 12 bases left between them. This CDR3 has 15 amino acids. CDR3 DNA sequence: TGTGCCAGCAGCGTAGTAGTGGGGGGGGATTCACCCCTCCACTTT. Its protein is CASSVVVGGDSPLHF.

This clone showed up just a few times. V gene TRBV2 combines with J gene TRBJ2-3; TRBD2 is a possible D gene (5 bases). CDR1 is SNHLY and CDR2 is FYNNEI in the germline V gene. This CDR3 region has 13 residues. V shed 5 bases and J shed 9 bases, with 15 bases lying between them. CDR3 in amino acids: CASSPSLTGTQYF. CDR3 DNA: TGTGCCAGCAGTCCCAGCCTAACGGGAACGCAGTATTTT.

V and J are TRBV3-1 (or the pseudogene TRBV3-2) and TRBJ2-1, with no clear D. Trimming took off 2 bases at V and 7 bases at J, with 15 bases between the two ends. This CDR3 region has 15 residues. CDR1 LGHDT and CDR2 YNNKEL come from the germline V gene (reference sequence). DNA for the CDR3: TGTGCCAGCAGCCAACGGGTCATCAAGGAGAATGAGCAGTTCTTC. Translation: CASSQRVIKENEQFF.

CDR3 DNA: TGTGCCAGCAGCCCACAGGGGAATTCACCCCTCCACTTT. This encodes CASSPQGNSPLHF. The chain employs TRBV2 and TRBJ1-6; 7 nucleotides match TRBD1. In germline, CDR1 is SNHLY, CDR2 FYNNEI. This CDR3 has 13 residues. The V and J ends lost 6 bases and 7 bases, in that order; junction bases with no gene match: 3. The full variable domain, in which reference TRBV2 and TRBJ1-6 provide the parts outside the CDR3, is EPEVTQTPSHQVTQMGQEVILRCVPISNHLYFYWYRQILGQKVEFLVSFYNNEISEKSEIFDDQFSVERPDGSNFTLKIRSTKLEDSAMYFCASSPQGNSPLHFGNGTRLTVT.

The chain links TRBV6-2 or TRBV6-3 to TRBJ2-1; 8 bases line up with TRBD1. In germline, CDR1 is MNHEY, CDR2 SVGEGT. CDR3 length: 16 residues. V was pared by 1 base and J by 6 bases, with 8 bases of the junction left unmatched. The chain's CDR3 is CASSYYQYRGVNEQFF. DNA of the CDR3: TGTGCCAGCAGTTACTATCAGTACAGGGGGGTCAATGAGCAGTTCTTC.

This chain uses TRBV19 with TRBJ2-3; the D is unclear. Germline values: CDR1 LNHDA, CDR2 SQIVND (reference sequence). Deletions cut 4 bases from V and 2 bases from J, with 7 bases between. The CDR3 extends over 13 amino acids. CDR3 bases: TGTGCCAGTAGTACGGGTCTCACAGATACGCAGTATTTT. Amino acid sequence: CASSTGLTDTQYF.

Only a few counts were recorded for this clone. This chain links TRBV6-2 or TRBV6-3 with TRBJ2-2; D might be TRBD2 (5 bases). V lost 2 bases and J lost 4, with 14 bases in between. CDR3 length equals 16 residues. Looked up from germline, CDR1 is MNHEY and CDR2 is SVGEGT. The CDR3 DNA sequence: TGTGCCAGCAGTTACCCCCGCGGCGGAGGCACCGGGGAGCTGTTTTTT. Its translation is CASSYPRGGGTGELFF.

This sequence joins TRBV5-1 and TRBJ1-4; D might be TRBD1 (5 bases). V lost 3 bases, J lost 3 bases, and 9 bases lay in between. CDR1 SGHRS and CDR2 YFSETQ come from the germline V gene. This CDR3 is 14 amino acids long. The CDR3 DNA reads as TGCGCCAGCAGCTCCAGGGTGCCTAATGAAAAACTGTTTTTT. Residues: CASSSRVPNEKLFF.